This TCR beta chain was profiled in a study of identical twins. Via MiXCR, TCRdb re-called the 5' RACE reads, giving one row per CDR3 protein. The table lists some 790,000 distinct CDR3 sequences, around a sixth of them singletons. Trimming took off 1 base at V and 6 bases at J, with 4 bases between the two ends. The CDR3 runs 12 residues. Germline CDR1 reads MNHEY; CDR2 reads SVGEGT. The sample also formed part of further work on T cells expressing NK-cell markers.

The sequence was collected from a young woman in good health. Sequencing input: PBMCs. This chain connects TRBV6-2 or TRBV6-3 to TRBJ2-1; D is undetermined. This CDR3 is CASSYWVNEQFF. For the CDR3, the DNA is TGTGCCAGCAGTTACTGGGTCAATGAGCAGTTCTTC.